Each of the 17 T cell receptor beta chains below was sequenced from the same sample in a study of T cell changes during pregnancy in multiple sclerosis. The method was immunoSEQ multiplex PCR; TCRdb's version includes in-frame clones alone and lacks a portion of them. The sample yields more than 65,000 clones, 90% to 95% seen once. The specimen was peripheral blood, collected in the second trimester of pregnancy. The receptors come from a female donor with multiple sclerosis, enrolled in a pregnancy study.

This chain uses TRBV6-1 with TRBJ2-7; a possible D gene is TRBD2 (5 bases). In germline, CDR1 is MNHNS, CDR2 SASEGT. This CDR3 has 14 residues. V lost 6 bases, J lost 0 bases, and 12 bases lay in between. The CDR3 coding sequence is TGTGCCAGCAGCAACATGGGGAGCTCCTACGAGCAGTACTTC. This codes for CASSNMGSSYEQYF.

With respect to this clone: Other nucleotide sequences in the sample specify the same CDR3. J is TRBJ2-7 and V is TRBV7-9, with D possibly being TRBD2 (5 bases). Germline CDR1 is SEHNR and CDR2 is FQNEAQ (reference sequence). V lost 2 bases, J lost 5 bases, and 7 bases lay in between. This CDR3 is built from 12 residues. CDR3 sequence (DNA): TGTGCCAGCAGCTTAACCGGGGACGAGCAGTACTTC. This gives the protein CASSLTGDEQYF.

This rearrangement joins TRBV27 to TRBJ2-2, with D possibly matching TRBD2 (6 bases). The CDR3 totals 17 residues. V was trimmed by 7 bases and J by 6 bases, leaving 24 bases between them. CDR1 MNHEY and CDR2 SMNVEV come from the germline V gene (reference sequence). The CDR3 bases are TGTGCCAGCACCTATTTTGAACTCGGGAGAAGGGCCGGGGAGCTGTTTTTT. Encoded protein: CASTYFELGRRAGELFF.

This clone showed up just once. The chain uses TRBV5-6 and TRBJ2-7; 9 positions match TRBD2. The CDR3 sequence is 14 residues long. Unmatched junction bases numbered 3, after V lost 0 bases and J lost 5 bases. Per germline, CDR1 SGHDT and CDR2 YYEEEE. CDR3 bases: TGTGCCAGCAGCTTGGCTAGCGGGATCGACGAGCAGTACTTC. It yields the protein CASSLASGIDEQYF.

V and J are TRBV4-2 and TRBJ1-4; 9 nucleotides align to TRBD1. This CDR3 is built from 14 residues. Germline values: CDR1 LGHNA, CDR2 YNFKEQ. Trimming at V came to 4 bases and at J to 3 bases, leaving 0 bases not matched to a gene. The CDR3, as DNA: TGTGCCAGCAGCCGGACAGGGGCTAATGAAAAACTGTTTTTT. It specifies CASSRTGANEKLFF.

V is TRBV6-6 and J is TRBJ1-5; TRBD1 matches 9 bases. Germline V gene data show CDR1 as MNHNY and CDR2 as SVGAGI (reference sequence). This CDR3 is 14 amino acids long. J lost 7 bases, V lost 5 bases, and 6 bases had no gene match. The CDR3 coding sequence is TGTGCCAGCAGTAATAACAGGGGGCACCAGCCCCAGCATTTT. This encodes CASSNNRGHQPQHF.

The chain couples TRBV27 to TRBJ1-5; TRBD1 might be the D (6 bases). The germline CDR1 and CDR2 sequences are MNHEY and SMNVEV (reference sequence). CDR3 length: 17 residues. Trimming removed 6 bases from V and 0 bases from J, with 18 bases in between. This CDR3 is CASRPHPDRNSNQPQHF. The CDR3 DNA is TGTGCCAGCAGACCCCATCCAGACAGGAATAGCAATCAGCCCCAGCATTTT.

This rearrangement joins TRBV28 to TRBJ1-2, with a weak D call TRBD1 (6 bases). This CDR3 contains 13 residues. CDR1 is MDHEN, CDR2 SYDVKM, per germline. Trimming shortened V by 9 bases and J by 0 bases, and 11 bases separated the two germline ends. The CDR3 loop reads CASLTGANYGYTF. The CDR3 region has the DNA TGTGCCAGTCTGACAGGAGCTAACTATGGCTACACCTTC.

This chain links TRBV27 with TRBJ2-5; 7 nucleotides agree with TRBD1. Germline V gene lookup returns CDR1 MNHEY and CDR2 SMNVEV (reference sequence). CDR3 length: 14 residues. J was trimmed by 4 bases and V by 6 bases; bases with no gene match: 8. CDR3 protein: CASSPTGMRETQYF. CDR3 nucleotide sequence: TGTGCCAGCAGCCCGACAGGGATGAGAGAGACCCAGTACTTC.

This clone was seen only a few times. The chain has TRBV27 and TRBJ1-5; the match to TRBD1 covers 7 bases. Germline-derived CDR1 and CDR2 are MNHEY and SMNVEV (reference sequence). The CDR3 contains 14 residues. The J segment lost 2 bases and the V segment lost 2 bases, leaving 0 bases of the junction unmatched. CDR3 DNA sequence: TGTGCCAGCAGTTTAGGACAGGGCAATCAGCCCCAGCATTTT. Its translation: CASSLGQGNQPQHF.

This chain connects TRBV7-8 to TRBJ2-3; 8 bases line up with TRBD2. The CDR3 loop spans 16 amino acids. J lost 4 bases, V lost 1 base, and 7 bases had no gene match. Germline values: CDR1 SGHVS, CDR2 FQNEAQ. The chain's CDR3 is CASSLGAGGASDTQYF. The CDR3 region has the DNA TGTGCCAGCAGCTTAGGGGCGGGAGGTGCATCAGATACGCAGTATTTT.

V usage is TRBV4-3 and J usage is TRBJ1-3; the match to TRBD1 covers 8 bases. Losses at the gene ends were 0 bases for V and 8 bases for J; bases not matched to a gene: 12. Germline-derived CDR1 and CDR2 are LGHNA and YSLEER. This CDR3 comprises 17 residues. The CDR3 loop reads CASSQDWAAGQVDTIYF. In DNA form, the CDR3 reads TGCGCCAGCAGCCAAGATTGGGCTGCGGGACAGGTGGACACCATATATTTT.

CDR3 loop: CASSYPRTGKETQYF. The CDR3 DNA is TGTGCCAGCAGTTACCCTCGGACAGGGAAAGAGACCCAGTACTTC. The chain links TRBV6-6 to TRBJ2-5; 8 nucleotides match TRBD1. Germline V CDR1 and CDR2: MNHNY, SVGAGI (reference sequence). This CDR3 is built from 15 residues. The V and J ends lost 2 bases and 3 bases, in that order; junction bases with no gene match: 5.

The V and J genes are TRBV28 and TRBJ2-7; TRBD2 matches at 7 bases. J was trimmed by 2 bases and V by 4 bases; bases with no gene match: 5. Germline CDR1 and CDR2: MDHEN and SYDVKM. The length of the CDR3 is 14 residues. The CDR3 is CASSSAGLAYEQYF. CDR3 nucleotides: TGTGCCAGCAGTTCAGCGGGGTTGGCCTACGAGCAGTACTTC. The whole variable domain, remainder taken from reference TRBV28 and TRBJ2-7, is DVKVTQSSRYLVKRTGEKVFLECVQDMDHENMFWYRQDPGLGLRLIYFSYDVKMKEKGDIPEGYSVSREKKERFSLILESASTNQTSMYLCASSSAGLAYEQYFGPGTRLTVT.

V and J are TRBV5-5 and TRBJ2-3; 12 positions agree with TRBD2. The CDR3 is 16 amino acids. CDR1 is SGHKS, CDR2 YYEKEE, per germline (reference sequence). The ends lost 3 bases at V and 4 bases at J; junction bases unmatched: 6. This CDR3 reads CASSSTSGSPPDTQYF. For the CDR3, the DNA is TGTGCCAGCAGCTCGACTAGCGGGAGCCCGCCAGATACGCAGTATTTT.

The genes are TRBV7-8 and TRBJ2-7; 7 bases fit TRBD2. The J segment lost 5 bases and the V segment lost 5 bases, leaving 9 bases of the junction unmatched. There are 14 residues in the CDR3. Germline V CDR1 and CDR2: SGHVS, FQNEAQ. The CDR3: CASSAGGGLHEQYF. CDR3 in DNA: TGTGCCAGCAGCGCTGGGGGGGGTCTCCACGAGCAGTACTTC. Using reference TRBV7-8 and TRBJ2-7 for the parts outside the CDR3, the full variable domain is GAGVSQSPRYKVAKRGQDVALRCDPISGHVSLFWYQQALGQGPEFLTYFQNEAQLDKSGLPSDRFFAERPEGSVSTLKIQRTQQEDSAVYLCASSAGGGLHEQYFGPGTRLTVT.

The chain joins TRBV2 to TRBJ2-1; 8 nucleotides align to TRBD2. The CDR3 sequence is 18 residues long. Germline V gene data show CDR1 as SNHLY and CDR2 as FYNNEI. V shed 4 bases and J 0 bases; nucleotides not matched to a gene: 11. In nucleotides, the CDR3 is TGTGCCAGCAGTGGGGTATTAGCGGGGTTGGGCTCCTACAATGAGCAGTTCTTC. Amino acids: CASSGVLAGLGSYNEQFF. The full variable domain, with the rest looked up from reference TRBV2 and TRBJ2-1, is EPEVTQTPSHQVTQMGQEVILRCVPISNHLYFYWYRQILGQKVEFLVSFYNNEISEKSEIFDDQFSVERPDGSNFTLKIRSTKLEDSAMYFCASSGVLAGLGSYNEQFFGPGTRLTVL.